The 14 T cell receptor beta chains below were found in one sample sequenced in a study of blood T cells in healthy people across ages. A second PCR of roughly 7 to 11 cycles used a sample-barcoded 5' primer and a J-beta primer mix. TCRdb analysed the 5' RACE reads with MiXCR anew, one entry per CDR3 protein. Altogether about 780,000 distinct CDR3 sequences are present, about 26% being singletons, with the ten largest covering under 3%. The same data also went into a second study, on T cells of mothers and their children.

The specimen sequenced was blood. The receptors stem from a boy aged 10-17 years in good health.

This clonotype was found a few times. The genes are TRBV7-2 and TRBJ2-1; 10 positions match TRBD2. Germline values: CDR1 SGHTA, CDR2 FQGNSA. With 6 bases clipped from V and 5 bases from J, the junction kept 7 bases outside the gene matches. This CDR3 contains 15 residues. In nucleotides, the CDR3 is TGTGCCAGCAGACTGGCGCTAGCGGGAGACAATGAGCAGTTCTTC. Translated, it gives CASRLALAGDNEQFF.

This clonotype was detected only a few times. V is TRBV28 and J is TRBJ2-1; D is perhaps TRBD2 (5 bases). The V and J ends lost 2 bases and 4 bases respectively, with 12 bases between them. The CDR3 length is 15 residues. The germline V gene encodes CDR1 MDHEN and CDR2 SYDVKM. As DNA, the CDR3 is TGTGCCAGCAGTTTAAGACTAACTCTTTACAATGAGCAGTTCTTC. This sequence encodes CASSLRLTLYNEQFF.

This clonotype was seen only a few times. V usage is TRBV29-1 and J usage is TRBJ2-4, with a tentative D call TRBD1 (7 bases). Germline V gene lookup returns CDR1 SQVTM and CDR2 ANQGSEA. V lost 6 bases and J lost 1, with 10 bases in between. The CDR3 is made up of 13 amino acids. This CDR3 is CSVPGGAKNIQYF. For the CDR3, the DNA is TGCAGCGTGCCAGGGGGGGCCAAAAACATTCAGTACTTC. The whole variable domain, remainder taken from reference TRBV29-1 and TRBJ2-4, is SAVISQKPSRDICQRGTSLTIQCQVDSQVTMMFWYRQQPGQSLTLIATANQGSEATYESGFVIDKFPISRPNLTFSTLTVSNMSPEDSSIYLCSVPGGAKNIQYFGAGTRLSVL.

The chain combines TRBV25-1 with TRBJ1-2; possible D gene TRBD1, 5 bases. Trimming cost V 1 base and J 4 bases, with 7 bases left between them. The CDR3 loop spans 13 amino acids. Germline values: CDR1 MGHDK, CDR2 SYGVNS. In DNA form, the CDR3 reads TGTGCCAGCAGTGAATCGGGGGGCTATGGCTACACCTTC. It translates to CASSESGGYGYTF.

The chain employs TRBV13 and TRBJ2-3; D is ambiguous. This CDR3 is 12 amino acids long. Germline CDR1 and CDR2: PRHDT and FYEKMQ (reference sequence). V dropped 6 bases and J dropped 8 bases, with 12 bases sitting between them. CDR3: CASRDSGFTQYF. CDR3 bases: TGTGCCAGCAGAGACTCCGGGTTTACGCAGTATTTT.

V gene TRBV6-6 combines with J gene TRBJ2-5, with 10 bases identical to TRBD2. The V segment lost 2 bases and the J segment 4 bases; nucleotides outside the gene matches: 10. This CDR3 comprises 17 residues. From germline, CDR1 is MNHNY and CDR2 SVGAGI (reference sequence). The CDR3 nucleotides are TGTGCCAGCAGTTACAGGGCTAGCGGGGGAAGGGGAGAGACCCAGTACTTC. Its translation: CASSYRASGGRGETQYF.

The chain joins TRBV6-2 or TRBV6-3 to TRBJ2-4; 8 positions agree with TRBD2. This CDR3 has 19 residues. Losses at the gene ends were 2 bases for V and 3 bases for J; bases not matched to a gene: 15. The V gene's germline CDR1 is MNHEY and CDR2 SVGEGT. CDR3 protein: CASSYISGAPEVNKNIQYF. CDR3 nucleotide sequence: TGTGCCAGCAGTTACATTAGCGGGGCCCCCGAGGTCAACAAAAACATTCAGTACTTC.

V is TRBV28 and J is TRBJ2-5; TRBD1 aligns across 10 bases. The closer fit of TRBJ2-1 to the DNA end suggests the J call may be wrong. The CDR3 has 16 amino acids. Germline V gene sequence: CDR1 MDHEN, CDR2 SYDVKM. CDR3 nucleotides: TGTGCCAGCAGCCCGACTGACAGGGGGCCAAACAATGAGCAGTTCTTC. Encoded protein: CASSPTDRGPNNEQFF.

There are a few counts of this clonotype. This rearrangement joins TRBV5-1 to TRBJ2-1; maybe TRBD2 (5 bases). This CDR3 contains 15 residues. CDR1 is SGHRS, CDR2 YFSETQ, per germline. V lost 0 bases and J lost 4, with 11 bases in between. CDR3 sequence: CASSLDLLEYNEQFF. The CDR3, as DNA: TGCGCCAGCAGCTTGGACCTACTAGAGTACAATGAGCAGTTCTTC.

V gene TRBV4-2 combines with J gene TRBJ2-3, with 8 bases aligning to TRBD2. Germline CDR1 LGHNA, CDR2 YNFKEQ. The length of the CDR3 is 16 residues. Trimming removed 0 bases from V and 8 bases from J; junction bases left unmatched: 10. The CDR3 loop is CASSQEWSGGSITQYF. CDR3 nucleotide sequence: TGTGCCAGCAGCCAAGAGTGGAGCGGGGGTTCAATTACGCAGTATTTT.

The V and J genes are TRBV5-1 and TRBJ2-2, with D unclear. CDR1 SGHRS and CDR2 YFSETQ come from the germline V gene. V was clipped by 4 bases and J by 3 bases, with 13 bases between them. The CDR3 is 15 amino acids. CDR3 loop: CASSLIRSDTGELFF. CDR3 nucleotides: TGCGCCAGCAGCCTGATTAGGTCGGACACCGGGGAGCTGTTTTTT. The whole variable domain, filled in from reference TRBV5-1 and TRBJ2-2, reads KAGVTQTPRYLIKTRGQQVTLSCSPISGHRSVSWYQQTPGQGLQFLFEYFSETQRNKGNFPGRFSGRQFSNSRSEMNVSTLELGDSALYLCASSLIRSDTGELFFGEGSRLTVL.

This rearrangement joins TRBV13 to TRBJ2-7; D gene unclear. Trimming shortened V by 7 bases and J by 0 bases, and 19 bases separated the two germline ends. Per the germline V gene, CDR1 is PRHDT and CDR2 is FYEKMQ (reference sequence). CDR3 length: 16 amino acids. This chain's CDR3 is CASNRAQIMSSYEQYF. CDR3 nucleotides: TGTGCCAGCAACCGGGCTCAGATCATGAGCTCCTACGAGCAGTACTTC. Full variable domain (remainder filled in from reference TRBV13 and TRBJ2-7): AAGVIQSPRHLIKEKRETATLKCYPIPRHDTVYWYQQGPGQDPQFLISFYEKMQSDKGSIPDRFSAQQFSDYHSELNMSSLELGDSALYFCASNRAQIMSSYEQYFGPGTRLTVT.

For this clonotype: This may be a read error, as it is one base from a much larger clone. This chain links TRBV10-3 with TRBJ2-5, with 7 positions matching TRBD1. The germline gives CDR1 ENHRY, CDR2 SYGVKD. The CDR3 has 14 residues. CDR3 residues: CAISDTGTEETQCF. The CDR3 DNA follows: TGTGCCATCAGTGATACCGGGACAGAGGAGACCCAGTGCTTC.

This clonotype was seen a handful of times. The chain joins TRBV5-1 to TRBJ2-7; D is unclear. The CDR3 covers 14 residues. V lost 0 bases and J lost 3, with 10 bases in between. Germline V lookup: CDR1 SGHRS, CDR2 YFSETQ. CDR3 nucleotide sequence: TGCGCCAGCAGCTTGGTCCCGTCCAACTACGAGCAGTACTTC. Translated: CASSLVPSNYEQYF. Supplemented by reference TRBV5-1 and TRBJ2-7, the full variable domain reads KAGVTQTPRYLIKTRGQQVTLSCSPISGHRSVSWYQQTPGQGLQFLFEYFSETQRNKGNFPGRFSGRQFSNSRSEMNVSTLELGDSALYLCASSLVPSNYEQYFGPGTRLTVT.